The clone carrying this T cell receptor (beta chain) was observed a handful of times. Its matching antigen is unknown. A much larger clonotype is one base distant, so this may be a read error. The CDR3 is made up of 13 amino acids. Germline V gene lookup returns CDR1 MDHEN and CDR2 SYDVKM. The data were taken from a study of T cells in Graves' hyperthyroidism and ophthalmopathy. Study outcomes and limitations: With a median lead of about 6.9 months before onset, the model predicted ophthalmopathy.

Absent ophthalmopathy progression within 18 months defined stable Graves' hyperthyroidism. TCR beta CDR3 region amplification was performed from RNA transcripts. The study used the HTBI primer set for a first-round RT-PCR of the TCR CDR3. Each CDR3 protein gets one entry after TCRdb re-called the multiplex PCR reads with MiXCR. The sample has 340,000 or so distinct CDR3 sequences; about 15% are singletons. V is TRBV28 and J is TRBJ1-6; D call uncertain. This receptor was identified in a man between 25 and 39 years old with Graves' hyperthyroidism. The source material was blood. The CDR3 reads CTSNSRLNSPLHF. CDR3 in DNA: TGTACCAGCAATTCGAGACTTAATTCACCCCTCCACTTT.